This TCR beta chain is from a study of blood T cells in healthy people across ages. Study details: Template switching recovered approximately one barcoded beta molecule for every two T cells. Study-level findings and limits: Naive CD4+ cell counts and diversity both ran higher in long-lived than in aged donors.

It was with a sample-barcoded 5' primer and a J-beta primer mix that a second PCR of roughly 6 to 12 cycles was run. TCRdb fed the 5' RACE reads into MiXCR, producing one record per CDR3 protein. The sample includes around 800,000 distinct CDR3 sequences, about 53% of them seen just once. Isolation recovered at least 6.5 million PBMCs from every sample. The CDR3 contains 14 residues. The V and J ends lost 7 bases and 3 bases, in that order; junction bases with no gene match: 8. CDR1 SNHLY and CDR2 FYNNEI come from the germline V gene. This clonotype has just a few counts. Its antigen remains unidentified.

The sample consisted of blood. The chain couples TRBV2 to TRBJ1-1; 7 bases map to TRBD1. This clonotype was obtained from a man older than 75 in good health. The CDR3 DNA reads as TGTGCCAGCATTTTCAGGGGGGGAGACACTGAAGCTTTCTTT. It encodes CASIFRGGDTEAFF.